A single sample gave rise to the 4 T cell receptor beta chains below, sequenced in a study of graft-versus-host responses after intestinal transplantation. These receptors' targets are unknown. Here immunoSEQ multiplex PCR was the method, and the copy in TCRdb shows in-frame clones only, minus some. The sample consists of 90,000 to 150,000 clones, approximately 95% of them appearing once. The sequencing here drew on unstimulated CD8+ T cells sorted from spleen or lymph node cells, taken before intestinal transplant. The receptors stem from a human donor who received an intestinal transplant.

The chain joins TRBV9 to TRBJ2-3, with 8 bases fitting TRBD2. V trimming: 7 bases; J trimming: 2 bases; junction bases outside the gene matches: 12. CDR3 length: 16 residues. Germline V gene sequence: CDR1 SGDLS, CDR2 YYNGEE. The CDR3 here is CASSKFSGIDTDTQYF. The CDR3 DNA is TGTGCCAGCTCCAAATTTAGCGGGATTGACACAGATACGCAGTATTTT.

This clone was detected only once. V and J are TRBV19 and TRBJ1-1; D gene ambiguous. V was pared by 4 bases and J by 0 bases, with 12 bases between. Looked up from germline, CDR1 is LNHDA and CDR2 is SQIVND (reference sequence). This CDR3 has 15 amino acids. CDR3 sequence reads: CASSRVRGLNTEAFF. DNA of the CDR3: TGTGCCAGTAGTAGAGTTAGAGGTCTGAACACTGAAGCTTTCTTT.

The chain couples TRBV14 to TRBJ1-1; TRBD1 might be the D (6 bases). The V and J ends lost 1 base and 4 bases respectively, with 13 bases between them. This CDR3 has 15 amino acids. CDR1 SGHDN and CDR2 FVKESK come from the germline V gene. DNA for the CDR3: TGTGCCAGCAGCCAAGGAGCAGGGGTTGGCACTGAAGCTTTCTTT. This gives the protein CASSQGAGVGTEAFF.

The chain joins TRBV9 to TRBJ2-1; D uncertain. Germline V CDR1 and CDR2: SGDLS, YYNGEE. V was trimmed by 3 bases and J by 0 bases, leaving 13 bases between them. The CDR3 consists of 16 residues. This CDR3 is CASSGSLDFSYNEQFF. For the CDR3, the DNA is TGTGCCAGCAGCGGCAGTCTGGATTTCTCCTACAATGAGCAGTTCTTC.